The entry that follows covers one T cell receptor beta chain sequence. Its target is unknown. The data were taken from a study of shared clonotypes between healthy human individuals. Study-level information: The people who gave samples were two women and a few men aged 18 to 49. Findings and limits, study-wide: There were few donors, and this limited the genetic and exposure-history diversity represented.

Several immunoSEQ plates received, in even portions, the genomic DNA of each subset. TCRdb keeps only in-frame clones here, not all; method: immunoSEQ multiplex PCR. The table shows about 490,000 clones, with around 73% occurring only once. Recent vaccinations or acute infections were absent in the healthy HIV-negative adult donors. The CDR3 totals 11 residues. Between the trimmed V and J ends, which lost 2 bases and 10 bases, there was a span of 8 bases. The source material was PBMCs. The sequence was obtained from a woman aged 40 to 55 in good health. Some clones in this sample may be carry-over from other donors' samples. The rearrangement joins TRBV23-1 to TRBJ1-1; no clear D gene. TRBV23-1 is marked as an open reading frame, function uncertain. This CDR3 is CASSQPRRAFF. CDR3 bases: TGCGCCAGCAGTCAACCGCGGCGAGCTTTCTTT.